Described below is a single TCR beta chain sequence and its context. What it recognizes is unknown. TCR beta cDNA was prepared out of about 510 ng total RNA by means of a constant-region primer. Library construction for TCR beta comprised three nested multiplex PCR rounds performed with slightly modified ARM-PCR. Both of the initial two PCR rounds ran for nine to eleven cycles and employed TRBV1-TRBV30 forward primers alongside a C-beta reverse primer. TCRdb reanalysed the multiplex PCR reads using MiXCR and keeps one entry per CDR3 protein. There are roughly 120,000 distinct CDR3 sequences in the sample; less than 80% occur only once, and roughly a tenth lies in the top ten. Germline CDR1 and CDR2: LGHNA and YNFKEQ. V was cut by 4 bases and J by 5 bases, with 16 bases left in between. The CDR3 totals 15 residues. This entry belongs to a study of tumor-infiltrating lymphocytes in primary liver carcinoma. Study details: Patients were men and women aged 30 to 69 years.

General study findings and limits: Just about 7-25% of leading clones were found in every one of five regions.

Scientists recovered RNA and DNA together from roughly 20-30 mg of unsorted bulk tissue. What was sequenced was liver tumor tissue from sampling region 1. The sample's subset: tumor region T1, superior pole. The J gene is TRBJ2-3, the V gene TRBV4-2, with D perhaps assigned TRBD1 or TRBD2 (5 bases each). The sequence came from a woman aged 55-69 years with primary liver carcinoma and hepatitis B virus infection. The CDR3 DNA is TGTGCCAGCAGCCCGGTAGCAGAGGGGATAGATACGCAGTATTTT. Its protein is CASSPVAEGIDTQYF.